The clone carrying this T cell receptor beta chain was seen many times. Its specificity is unknown. The CDR3 is cut off 3 residues early in the read; its end comes from the germline J gene. From germline, CDR1 is SGDLS and CDR2 YYNGEE. V was clipped by 4 bases and J by 0 bases; unmatched bases: 4. The CDR3 extends over 15 amino acids. This record comes from a study of T cell clonality in common variable immunodeficiency. The study, taken as a whole, reports: CVID subjects showed higher TCRbeta clonality than healthy controls. In common variable immunodeficiency, TCR beta chains reportedly carried fewer deletions and N-nucleotide insertions.

Caucasian heritage predominated among both patients and controls. Assay: immunoSEQ multiplex PCR; the TCRdb copy retains only in-frame clones and omits some. The sample has about 52,000 clones, none seen only once. The receptor was isolated from a person aged 18 to 69 in good health. This chain links TRBV9 with TRBJ2-1; 7 bases are a match to TRBD1. The sequenced material came from peripheral blood mononuclear cells. CDR3 amino acids: CASSLGTASYNEQFF. The part of the CDR3 DNA that was read is TGTGCCAGCAGCCTTGGGACAGCCTCCTACAATGAG.